These 19 T cell receptor beta chains came from one sample sequenced in a study of blood T cell repertoires in COVID-19. Sequenced by immunoSEQ multiplex PCR; TCRdb stores in-frame clones only, minus some. The table lists some 200,000 clones, about 75% of them singletons, with roughly 7.8% in the top ten. The sequencing input was peripheral blood. The origin of the receptors is a woman in her fifties or sixties with active or convalescent COVID-19.

V usage is TRBV7-2 and J usage is TRBJ1-2, with TRBD1 identical over 7 bases. Looked up from germline, CDR1 is SGHTA and CDR2 is FQGNSA. J was trimmed by 7 bases and V by 4 bases; bases with no gene match: 6. This CDR3 contains 13 residues. In nucleotides, the CDR3 is TGTGCCAGCAGCTCCGGACAGGCTGCTGGCTACACCTTC. It is translated as CASSSGQAAGYTF. Based on the CDR3 plus reference TRBV7-2 and TRBJ1-2, the full variable domain is GAGVSQSPSNKVTEKGKDVELRCDPISGHTALYWYRQSLGQGLEFLIYFQGNSAPDKSGLPSDRFSAERTGGSVSTLTIQRTQQEDSAVYLCASSSGQAAGYTFGSGTRLTVV.

The rearrangement links TRBV7-2 to TRBJ2-1, with 8 bases aligning to TRBD2. The germline V gene encodes CDR1 SGHTA and CDR2 FQGNSA. The CDR3 length is 15 residues. V gave up 2 bases and J gave up 9 bases; unmatched junction bases: 9. Here the CDR3 reads CASSLSVPRGGEQFF. DNA of the CDR3: TGTGCCAGCAGCTTATCGGTACCCCGGGGGGGTGAGCAGTTCTTC.

The J gene is TRBJ2-7, the V gene TRBV5-4, with D perhaps TRBD2 (5 bases). V lost 2 bases and J lost 4, with 13 bases in between. The CDR3 totals 14 residues. Germline CDR1 reads SGHNT; CDR2 reads YYREEE (reference sequence). As DNA, the CDR3 is TGTGCCAGCAGCTTCCGGGAACCACCTTACGAGCAGTACTTC. This translates into CASSFREPPYEQYF.

The chain is built from TRBV27 and TRBJ1-1, with TRBD1 as a possible D gene (6 bases). Germline values: CDR1 MNHEY, CDR2 SMNVEV (reference sequence). The CDR3 covers 13 residues. V dropped 7 bases and J dropped 1 base, with 10 bases sitting between them. CDR3 DNA sequence: TGTGCCAGCACCCAGACAGGGAACACTGAAGCTTTCTTT. Residues: CASTQTGNTEAFF.

The rearrangement links TRBV2 to TRBJ1-6; D might be TRBD1 (6 bases). Trimming took off 4 bases at V and 7 bases at J, with 11 bases between the two ends. The CDR3 runs to 14 residues. CDR1 SNHLY and CDR2 FYNNEI come from the germline V gene. CDR3 DNA sequence: TGTGCCAGCAGTGGGACAGTCGAGAATTCACCCCTCCACTTT. Protein sequence: CASSGTVENSPLHF.

V and J are TRBV3-1 (or the pseudogene TRBV3-2) and TRBJ2-5, with D possibly being TRBD2 (5 bases). Germline CDR1 LGHDT, CDR2 YNNKEL (reference sequence). Trimming took 4 bases from V and 1 from J, leaving 13 bases between them. The CDR3 loop spans 15 amino acids. CDR3 residues: CASSPCAGPQETQYF. The CDR3 region has the DNA TGTGCCAGCAGCCCCTGCGCGGGCCCCCAAGAGACCCAGTACTTC.

The rearrangement links TRBV28 to TRBJ1-2, with 8 bases matching TRBD1. V dropped 4 bases and J dropped 3; count of bases not matched to a gene: 19. This CDR3 has 19 residues. From germline, CDR1 is MDHEN and CDR2 SYDVKM. This CDR3 reads CASSYGFRGPRGGDYGYTF. Written as DNA, the CDR3 is TGTGCCAGCAGTTACGGGTTCAGGGGGCCCAGGGGTGGTGACTATGGCTACACCTTC.

V usage is TRBV19 and J usage is TRBJ2-7; 8 nucleotides line up with TRBD2. J gave up 6 bases and V 5 bases, and 15 bases lay outside the gene matches. Germline CDR1 reads LNHDA; CDR2 reads SQIVND (reference sequence). The CDR3 runs 16 residues. CDR3 loop: CASSSGGPSTTGEQYF. DNA of the CDR3: TGTGCCAGTAGTTCGGGAGGGCCCTCTACTACGGGCGAGCAGTACTTC.

The chain combines TRBV19 with TRBJ1-6, with TRBD1 matching over 10 bases. The CDR3 has 15 amino acids. Germline CDR1 LNHDA, CDR2 SQIVND (reference sequence). The V segment lost 6 bases and the J segment 6 bases; nucleotides outside the gene matches: 5. Here the CDR3 DNA reads TGTGCCAGTAGACCGGGGACAGGGGTTAATTCACCCCTCCACTTT. Amino acids: CASRPGTGVNSPLHF.

The J gene is TRBJ2-1, the V gene TRBV11-3; TRBD2 matches at 7 bases. V gave up 1 base and J gave up 4 bases; unmatched junction bases: 1. From germline, CDR1 is SGHNT and CDR2 YENEEA. This CDR3 is built from 14 residues. The CDR3 region is CASSLAGGYNEQFF. CDR3 coding DNA: TGTGCCAGCAGCTTAGCGGGGGGTTACAATGAGCAGTTCTTC. Full variable domain (missing parts from reference TRBV11-3 and TRBJ2-1): EAGVVQSPRYKIIEKKQPVAFWCNPISGHNTLYWYLQNLGQGPELLIRYENEEAVDDSQLPKDRFSAERLKGVDSTLKIQPAELGDSAVYLCASSLAGGYNEQFFGPGTRLTVL.

This chain links TRBV19 with TRBJ2-1, with a tentative D call TRBD2 (7 bases). This CDR3 spans 16 amino acids. In germline, CDR1 is LNHDA, CDR2 SQIVND (reference sequence). V lost 5 bases and J 5 bases, leaving 19 bases between the germline ends. The CDR3 bases are TGTGCCAGTAGTCTCCTCCTAGGGGGAGGGGACAATGAGCAGTTCTTC. Translating gives CASSLLLGGGDNEQFF. Full variable domain (rest looked up from reference TRBV19 and TRBJ2-1): DGGITQSPKYLFRKEGQNVTLSCEQNLNHDAMYWYRQDPGQGLRLIYYSQIVNDFQKGDIAEGYSVSREKKESFPLTVTSAQKNPTAFYLCASSLLLGGGDNEQFFGPGTRLTVL.

This clone was observed at least ten times. The chain combines TRBV19 with TRBJ1-1; a weak D match, TRBD1 (5 bases). The CDR3 is 15 residues long. Germline V gene lookup returns CDR1 LNHDA and CDR2 SQIVND (reference sequence). With 3 bases removed from V and 5 bases from J, the gap between germline ends came to 16 bases. Here the CDR3 DNA reads TGTGCCAGTAGTATGGTGGGGCAGGGTTCGACTGAAGCTTTCTTT. This gives the protein CASSMVGQGSTEAFF.

The chain is built from TRBV15 and TRBJ1-2; D is uncertain. With 3 bases removed from V and 6 bases from J, the gap between germline ends came to 8 bases. Germline V gene lookup returns CDR1 LNHNV and CDR2 YYDKDF (reference sequence). The CDR3 sequence is 12 residues long. The CDR3 region has the DNA TGTGCCACCAGCAGCCTAAGAAATGGCTACACCTTC. It is translated as CATSSLRNGYTF.

The chain employs TRBV6-5 and TRBJ1-1; TRBD1 agrees at 10 bases. CDR1 and CDR2 (germline): MNHEY, SVGAGI. The CDR3 runs 16 residues. Germline trimming cut 0 bases from V and 6 bases from J; bases unmatched to any gene: 7. The CDR3 region has the DNA TGTGCCAGCAGTTACTCGGGGTTGGGACAGGGGTCTGAAGCTTTCTTT. Protein: CASSYSGLGQGSEAFF.

The chain recombines TRBV27 with TRBJ1-4; TRBD1 aligns across 9 bases. Germline V lookup: CDR1 MNHEY, CDR2 SMNVEV (reference sequence). Trimming removed 4 bases from V and 10 bases from J; junction bases left unmatched: 7. CDR3 size: 14 residues. The CDR3 loop reads CASSSGTGTGKLFF. CDR3 in DNA: TGTGCCAGCAGTTCCGGGACAGGGACTGGAAAACTGTTTTTT.

The chain uses TRBV4-3 and TRBJ2-5; 10 bases agree with TRBD2. This CDR3 is built from 17 residues. Germline CDR1 is LGHNA and CDR2 is YSLEER. V was pared by 2 bases and J by 5 bases, with 11 bases of the junction left unmatched. The CDR3, as DNA: TGCGCCAGCAGCCAACTTTCTAGCGGGAGCTTGGGTGAGACCCAGTACTTC. Translating it yields CASSQLSSGSLGETQYF.

The chain recombines TRBV4-2 with TRBJ2-3; D perhaps matches TRBD1 (6 bases). V lost 7 bases to trimming and J lost 5 bases, with 19 bases between them. The CDR3 totals 15 residues. The germline V gene has CDR1 LGHNA and CDR2 YNFKEQ. CDR3 nucleotide sequence: TGTGCCAGCACCCGCTCGACAGGTGCTGAAGATACGCAGTATTTT. Translation: CASTRSTGAEDTQYF.

This chain uses TRBV19 with TRBJ2-7; 7 nucleotides match TRBD1. The CDR3 totals 14 residues. CDR1 is LNHDA, CDR2 SQIVND, per germline (reference sequence). Trimming removed 3 bases from V and 4 bases from J; junction bases left unmatched: 6. CDR3 region: CASSIGDREYEQYF. DNA of the CDR3: TGTGCCAGTAGTATTGGAGACAGGGAATACGAGCAGTACTTC. The full variable domain, in which reference TRBV19 and TRBJ2-7 provide the parts outside the CDR3, is DGGITQSPKYLFRKEGQNVTLSCEQNLNHDAMYWYRQDPGQGLRLIYYSQIVNDFQKGDIAEGYSVSREKKESFPLTVTSAQKNPTAFYLCASSIGDREYEQYFGPGTRLTVT.

V gene TRBV6-6 combines with J gene TRBJ1-1; 7 bases fit TRBD1. The CDR3 is 13 residues long. Germline CDR1 MNHNY, CDR2 SVGAGI (reference sequence). V shed 4 bases, J shed 9 bases, and the junction held 8 bases outside the gene matches. CDR3 DNA sequence: TGTGCCAGCAGTTTACGATCGGGACAGCAAGCTTTCTTT. Protein: CASSLRSGQQAFF.